This T cell receptor beta chain appears in the sequencing data of a study of control samples from healthy donors and cancer patients. V lost 1 base, J lost 6 bases, and 7 bases lay in between. Germline values: CDR1 SGHAT, CDR2 FQNNGV. CDR3 length: 13 amino acids. Sequencing used immunoSEQ multiplex PCR; TCRdb keeps in-frame clones, though not all of them. Among tens of thousands of clones listed, roughly 91% were seen once. The source of this sequence is a man in his forties or fifties in good health. The V call is TRBV11-2, the J call TRBJ1-5, with D unclear. Sample: blood. CDR3 residues: CASSLGVGQPQHF. DNA for the CDR3: TGTGCCAGCAGCTTAGGGGTGGGTCAGCCCCAGCATTTT.